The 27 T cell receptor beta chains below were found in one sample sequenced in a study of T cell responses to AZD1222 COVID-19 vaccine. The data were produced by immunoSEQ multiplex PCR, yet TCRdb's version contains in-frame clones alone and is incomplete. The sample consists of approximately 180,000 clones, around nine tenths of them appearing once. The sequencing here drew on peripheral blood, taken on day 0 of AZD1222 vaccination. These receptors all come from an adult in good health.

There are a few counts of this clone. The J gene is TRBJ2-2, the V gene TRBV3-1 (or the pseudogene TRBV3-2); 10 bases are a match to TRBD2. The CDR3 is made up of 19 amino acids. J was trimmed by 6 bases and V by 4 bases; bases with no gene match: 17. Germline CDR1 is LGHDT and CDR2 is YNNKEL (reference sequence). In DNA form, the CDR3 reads TGTGCCAGCAGCCCTTACCCGGCCGCCAATAGCGGGGGGCCCGGGGAGCTGTTTTTT. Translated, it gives CASSPYPAANSGGPGELFF.

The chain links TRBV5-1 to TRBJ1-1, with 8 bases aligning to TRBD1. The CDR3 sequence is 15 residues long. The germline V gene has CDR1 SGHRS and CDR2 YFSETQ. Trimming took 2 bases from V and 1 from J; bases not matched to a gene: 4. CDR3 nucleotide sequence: TGCGCCAGCAGCTTACGACAGGGGAAGAACACTGAAGCTTTCTTT. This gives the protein CASSLRQGKNTEAFF.

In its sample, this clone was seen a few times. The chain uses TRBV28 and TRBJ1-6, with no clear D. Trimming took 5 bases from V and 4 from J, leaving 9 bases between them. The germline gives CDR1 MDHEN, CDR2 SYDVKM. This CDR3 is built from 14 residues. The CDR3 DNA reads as TGTGCCAGCAGTCCCCCCGGATATAATTCACCCCTCCACTTT. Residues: CASSPPGYNSPLHF.

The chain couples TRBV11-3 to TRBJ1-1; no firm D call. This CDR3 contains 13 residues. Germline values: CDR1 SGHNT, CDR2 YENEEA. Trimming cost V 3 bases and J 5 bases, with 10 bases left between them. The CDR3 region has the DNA TGTGCCAGCAGCTTCGCTGTAGGTACTGAAGCTTTCTTT. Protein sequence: CASSFAVGTEAFF.

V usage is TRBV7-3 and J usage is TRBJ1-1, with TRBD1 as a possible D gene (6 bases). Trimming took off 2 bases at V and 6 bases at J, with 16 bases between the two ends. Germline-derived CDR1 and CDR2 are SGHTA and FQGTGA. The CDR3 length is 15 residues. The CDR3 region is CASSLRRGEGAEAFF. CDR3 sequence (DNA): TGTGCCAGCAGCTTACGGAGGGGGGAAGGAGCTGAAGCTTTCTTT.

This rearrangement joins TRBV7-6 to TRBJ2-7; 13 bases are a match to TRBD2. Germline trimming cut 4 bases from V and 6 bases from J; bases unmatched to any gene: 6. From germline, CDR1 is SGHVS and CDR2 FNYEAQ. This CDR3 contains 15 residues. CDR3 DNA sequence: TGTGCCAGCAGCTATAACGGACTAGCGGGGGTCGAGCAGTACTTC. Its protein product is CASSYNGLAGVEQYF.

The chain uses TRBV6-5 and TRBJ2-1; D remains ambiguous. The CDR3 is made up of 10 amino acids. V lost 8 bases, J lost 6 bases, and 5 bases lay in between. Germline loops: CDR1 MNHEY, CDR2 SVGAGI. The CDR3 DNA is TGTGCCAGCTCGATCAATGAGCAGTTCTTC. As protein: CASSINEQFF.

CDR3 in DNA: TGTGCCAGCAGCTTAGGAGGGACAGGCTGGGCCAACGTCCTGACTTTC. This codes for CASSLGGTGWANVLTF. The chain has TRBV7-2 and TRBJ2-6; 8 bases align to TRBD1. Per the germline V gene, CDR1 is SGHTA and CDR2 is FQGNSA. J was trimmed by 5 bases and V by 1 base; bases with no gene match: 4. The CDR3 sequence is 16 residues long.

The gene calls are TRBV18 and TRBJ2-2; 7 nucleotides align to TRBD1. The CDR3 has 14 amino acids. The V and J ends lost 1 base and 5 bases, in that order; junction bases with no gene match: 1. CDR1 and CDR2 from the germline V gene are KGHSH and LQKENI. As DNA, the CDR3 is TGTGCCAGCTCACCACTGACAGGGACCGGGGAGCTGTTTTTT. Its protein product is CASSPLTGTGELFF.

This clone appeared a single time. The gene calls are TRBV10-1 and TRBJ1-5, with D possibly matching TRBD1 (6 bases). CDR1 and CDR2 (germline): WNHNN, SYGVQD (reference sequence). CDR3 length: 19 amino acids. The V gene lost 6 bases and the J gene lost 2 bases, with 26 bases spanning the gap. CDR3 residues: CASRNHSDGNRVGNQPQHF. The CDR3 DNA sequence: TGCGCCAGCAGAAATCACTCCGACGGAAACAGGGTTGGCAATCAGCCCCAGCATTTT.

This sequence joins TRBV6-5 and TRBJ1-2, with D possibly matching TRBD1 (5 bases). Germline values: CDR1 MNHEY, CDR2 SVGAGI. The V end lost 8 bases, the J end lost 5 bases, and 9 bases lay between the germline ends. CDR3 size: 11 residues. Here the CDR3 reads CASPGGYGYTF. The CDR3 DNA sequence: TGTGCCAGCCCGGGGGGATATGGCTACACCTTC.

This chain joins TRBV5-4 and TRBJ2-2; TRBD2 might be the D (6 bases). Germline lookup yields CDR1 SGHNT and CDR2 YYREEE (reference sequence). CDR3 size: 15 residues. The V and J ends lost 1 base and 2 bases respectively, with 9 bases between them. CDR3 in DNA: TGTGCCAGCAGCTTGTGGGGACTTAACACCGGGGAGCTGTTTTTT. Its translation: CASSLWGLNTGELFF.

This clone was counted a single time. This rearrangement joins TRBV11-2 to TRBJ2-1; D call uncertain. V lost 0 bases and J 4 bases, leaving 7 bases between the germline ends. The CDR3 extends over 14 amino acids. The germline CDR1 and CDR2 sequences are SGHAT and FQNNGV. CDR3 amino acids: CASSLDGSYNEQFF. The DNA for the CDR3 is TGTGCCAGCAGCTTAGATGGCAGTTACAATGAGCAGTTCTTC.

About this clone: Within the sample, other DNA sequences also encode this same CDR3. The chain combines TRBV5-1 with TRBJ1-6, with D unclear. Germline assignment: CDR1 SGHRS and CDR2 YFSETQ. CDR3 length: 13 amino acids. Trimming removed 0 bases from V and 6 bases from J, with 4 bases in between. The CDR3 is CASSLDSNSPLHF. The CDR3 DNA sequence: TGCGCCAGCAGCTTGGACAGTAATTCACCCCTCCACTTT.

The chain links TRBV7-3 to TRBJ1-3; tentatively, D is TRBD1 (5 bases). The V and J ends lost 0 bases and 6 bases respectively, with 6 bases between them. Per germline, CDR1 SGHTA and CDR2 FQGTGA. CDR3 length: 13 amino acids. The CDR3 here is CASSLTGENTIYF. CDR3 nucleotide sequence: TGTGCCAGCAGCTTAACGGGGGAAAACACCATATATTTT. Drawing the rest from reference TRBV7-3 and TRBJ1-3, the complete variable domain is GAGVSQTPSNKVTEKGKYVELRCDPISGHTALYWYRQSLGQGPEFLIYFQGTGAADDSGLPNDRFFAVRPEGSVSTLKIQRTERGDSAVYLCASSLTGENTIYFGEGSWLTVV.

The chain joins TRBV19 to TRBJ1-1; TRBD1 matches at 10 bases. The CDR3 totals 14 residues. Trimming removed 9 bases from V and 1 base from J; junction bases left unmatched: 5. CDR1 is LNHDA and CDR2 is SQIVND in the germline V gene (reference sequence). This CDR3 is CASRDRGQNTEAFF. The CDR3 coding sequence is TGTGCCAGCCGGGACAGGGGCCAGAACACTGAAGCTTTCTTT.

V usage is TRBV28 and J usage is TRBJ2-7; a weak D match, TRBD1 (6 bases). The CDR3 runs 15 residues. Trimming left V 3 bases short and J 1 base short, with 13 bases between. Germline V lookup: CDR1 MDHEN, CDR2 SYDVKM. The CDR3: CASSFQGTLSYEQYF. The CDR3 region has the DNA TGTGCCAGCAGTTTCCAGGGGACACTATCCTACGAGCAGTACTTC.

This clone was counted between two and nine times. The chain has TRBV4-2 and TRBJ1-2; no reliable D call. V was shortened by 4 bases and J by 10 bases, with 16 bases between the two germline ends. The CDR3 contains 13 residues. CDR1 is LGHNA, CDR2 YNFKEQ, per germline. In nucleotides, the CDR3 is TGTGCCAGCAGCCCCGGGGAGACAACTTACTACACCTTC. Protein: CASSPGETTYYTF.

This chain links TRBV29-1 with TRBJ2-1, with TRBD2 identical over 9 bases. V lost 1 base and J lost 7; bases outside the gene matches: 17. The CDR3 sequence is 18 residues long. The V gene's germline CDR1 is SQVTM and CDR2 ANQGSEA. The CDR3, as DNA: TGCAGCGTTGAAGGTGACCCCTCCCTAGCGGGGTTTCGTAATGAGCAGTTCTTC. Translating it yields CSVEGDPSLAGFRNEQFF.

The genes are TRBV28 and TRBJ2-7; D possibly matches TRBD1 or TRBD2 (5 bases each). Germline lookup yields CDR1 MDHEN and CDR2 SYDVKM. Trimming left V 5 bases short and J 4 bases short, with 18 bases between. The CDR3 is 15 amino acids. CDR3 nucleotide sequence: TGTGCCAGCAGTGTCCCCGGGACGTCCAGGTACGAGCAGTACTTC. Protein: CASSVPGTSRYEQYF.

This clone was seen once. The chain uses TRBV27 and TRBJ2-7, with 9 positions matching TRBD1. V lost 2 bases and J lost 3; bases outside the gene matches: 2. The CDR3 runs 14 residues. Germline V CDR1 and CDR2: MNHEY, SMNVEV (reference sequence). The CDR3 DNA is TGTGCCAGCAGTTTAGGGGGACAGGGCTACGAGCAGTACTTC. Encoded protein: CASSLGGQGYEQYF.

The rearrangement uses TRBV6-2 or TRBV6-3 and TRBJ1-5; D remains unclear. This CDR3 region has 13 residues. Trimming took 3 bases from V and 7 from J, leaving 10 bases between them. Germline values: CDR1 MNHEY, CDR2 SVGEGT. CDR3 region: CASSYLGYQPQHF. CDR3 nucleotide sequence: TGTGCCAGCAGTTATTTAGGGTACCAGCCCCAGCATTTT.

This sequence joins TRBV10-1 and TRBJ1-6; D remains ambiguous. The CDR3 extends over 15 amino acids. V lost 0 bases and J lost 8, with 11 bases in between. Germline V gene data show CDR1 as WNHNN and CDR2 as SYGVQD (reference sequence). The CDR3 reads CASSESRNEDSPLHF. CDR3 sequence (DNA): TGCGCCAGCAGTGAGTCGAGGAATGAGGATTCACCCCTCCACTTT.

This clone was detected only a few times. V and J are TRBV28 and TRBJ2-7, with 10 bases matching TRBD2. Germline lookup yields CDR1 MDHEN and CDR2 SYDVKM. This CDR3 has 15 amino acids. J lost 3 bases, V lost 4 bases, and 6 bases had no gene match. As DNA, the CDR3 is TGTGCCAGCAGTTCCCAGCGGGGGGGCATCTACGAGCAGTACTTC. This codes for CASSSQRGGIYEQYF.

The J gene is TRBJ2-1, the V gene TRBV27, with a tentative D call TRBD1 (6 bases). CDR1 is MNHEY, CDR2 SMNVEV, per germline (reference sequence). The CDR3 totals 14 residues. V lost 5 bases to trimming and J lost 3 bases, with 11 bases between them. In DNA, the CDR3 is TGTGCCAGCAGTACAGGGTCCCTCTACAATGAGCAGTTCTTC. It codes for CASSTGSLYNEQFF.

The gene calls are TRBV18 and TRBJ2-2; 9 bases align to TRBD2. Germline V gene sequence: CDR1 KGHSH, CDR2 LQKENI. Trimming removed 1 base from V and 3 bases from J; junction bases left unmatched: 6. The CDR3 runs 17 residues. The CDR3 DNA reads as TGTGCCAGCTCACCACTTGCTAGCGGGGTTTACACCGGGGAGCTGTTTTTT. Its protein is CASSPLASGVYTGELFF.

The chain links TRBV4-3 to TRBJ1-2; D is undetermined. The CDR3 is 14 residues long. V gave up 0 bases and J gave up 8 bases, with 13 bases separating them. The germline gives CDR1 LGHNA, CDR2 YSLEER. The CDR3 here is CASSQDARTGGYTF. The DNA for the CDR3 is TGCGCCAGCAGCCAAGACGCCCGGACGGGAGGCTACACCTTC.